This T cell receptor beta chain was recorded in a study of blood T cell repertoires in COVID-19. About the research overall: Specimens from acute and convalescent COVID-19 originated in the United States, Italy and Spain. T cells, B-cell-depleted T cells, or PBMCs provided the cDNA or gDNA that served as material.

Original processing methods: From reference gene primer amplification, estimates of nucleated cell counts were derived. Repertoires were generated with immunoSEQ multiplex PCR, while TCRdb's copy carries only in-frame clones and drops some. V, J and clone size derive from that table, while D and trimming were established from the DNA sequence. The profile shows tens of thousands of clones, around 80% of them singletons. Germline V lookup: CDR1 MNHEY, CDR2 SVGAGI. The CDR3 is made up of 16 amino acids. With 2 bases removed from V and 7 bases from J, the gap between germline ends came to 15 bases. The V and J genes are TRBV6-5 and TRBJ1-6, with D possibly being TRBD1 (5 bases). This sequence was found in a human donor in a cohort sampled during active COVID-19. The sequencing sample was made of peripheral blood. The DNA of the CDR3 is TGTGCCAGCAGTTACCGCTCCACAGGATCCAATTCACCCCTCCACTTT. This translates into CASSYRSTGSNSPLHF.